This TCR beta chain is drawn from a study of T cells in Graves' hyperthyroidism and ophthalmopathy. General study points: Most thyroid-expanded clonotypes above 0.001 were also found in blood.

RNA transcripts provided the source from which TCR beta CDR3 regions were amplified. The primer set for the first-round RT-PCR of the TCR CDR3 was HTBI. TCRdb re-derived calls from the multiplex PCR reads in MiXCR, one entry per CDR3 protein. Here the sample spans approximately 740,000 distinct CDR3 sequences, about 14% being singletons. Hyperthyroidism in the patients, aged 18 to 65, was newly diagnosed and under 2 months in duration. Patients were excluded for uncontrolled infection, other autoimmune disease, pregnancy or lactation. Source material for PBMCs was less than 12 ml fresh peripheral blood. This clonotype was picked up many times. Its antigen remains unknown. The J segment lost 3 bases and the V segment lost 3 bases, leaving 5 bases of the junction unmatched. CDR3 size: 17 residues. Germline-derived CDR1 and CDR2 are LGHNA and YNFKEQ.

The receptor was isolated from a woman younger than 30 with Graves' hyperthyroidism. Sequencing input: blood. The chain recombines TRBV4-2 with TRBJ2-3; 14 nucleotides match TRBD2. CDR3 nucleotide sequence: TGTGCCAGCAGCCACCATGGGACTAGCGGGAGTACAGATACGCAGTATTTT. Amino acid sequence: CASSHHGTSGSTDTQYF.